The 27 T cell receptor beta chains given below trace back to one sample, sequenced in a study of control samples from healthy donors and cancer patients. The data were produced by immunoSEQ multiplex PCR, yet TCRdb's version contains in-frame clones alone and is incomplete. The table shows more than 85,000 clones, with 90% occurring only once. The sequenced material came from blood. These receptors were obtained from a human donor in good health. The donor label of this sample is uncertain.

V usage is TRBV5-5 and J usage is TRBJ1-5, with 8 bases fitting TRBD1. V was clipped by 4 bases and J by 5 bases; unmatched bases: 8. CDR1 and CDR2 (germline): SGHKS, YYEKEE (reference sequence). This CDR3 region has 15 residues. CDR3 residues: CASSRITGGDQPQHF. As DNA, the CDR3 is TGTGCCAGCAGCCGTATCACAGGGGGGGATCAGCCCCAGCATTTT.

The V gene is TRBV7-2, the J gene TRBJ1-5, with 8 bases matching TRBD1. The V segment lost 4 bases and the J segment 3 bases; nucleotides outside the gene matches: 5. The CDR3 has 15 amino acids. Germline lookup yields CDR1 SGHTA and CDR2 FQGNSA. The CDR3 sequence: CASSYQTGDNQPQHF. The CDR3 region has the DNA TGTGCCAGCAGCTACCAGACAGGGGACAATCAGCCCCAGCATTTT.

The chain recombines TRBV19 with TRBJ1-1; 7 bases match TRBD1. V gave up 3 bases and J gave up 1 base; unmatched junction bases: 8. Germline V CDR1 and CDR2: LNHDA, SQIVND (reference sequence). The CDR3 covers 16 residues. This CDR3 is CASSIFPGQRNTEAFF. The DNA for the CDR3 is TGTGCCAGTAGTATTTTTCCGGGACAGAGGAACACTGAAGCTTTCTTT.

The CDR3 protein is CASSSGLAGGARPPPDTQYF. In DNA form, the CDR3 reads TGTGCCAGCAGTTCGGGACTAGCGGGGGGGGCAAGGCCTCCCCCAGATACGCAGTATTTT. The chain couples TRBV27 to TRBJ2-3; 16 nucleotides line up with TRBD2. Germline values: CDR1 MNHEY, CDR2 SMNVEV (reference sequence). Trimming took 4 bases from V and 4 from J; bases not matched to a gene: 14. This CDR3 has 20 residues.

The chain links TRBV6-2 or TRBV6-3 to TRBJ1-2, with a possible D match to TRBD1 (5 bases). The ends were cut back, 2 bases at V and 7 bases at J, with 17 bases in the middle. Germline CDR1 reads MNHEY; CDR2 reads SVGEGT. CDR3 length: 15 residues. CDR3 residues: CASSYNRPGWSGYTF. CDR3 DNA: TGTGCCAGCAGTTACAACCGTCCAGGGTGGAGTGGCTACACCTTC.

The rearrangement uses TRBV18 and TRBJ2-3; 8 bases agree with TRBD2. J lost 2 bases, V lost 0 bases, and 7 bases had no gene match. Germline CDR1 KGHSH, CDR2 LQKENI. The CDR3 has 17 residues. The CDR3 loop is CASSPPFSGDFTDTQYF. The CDR3 DNA follows: TGTGCCAGCTCACCACCGTTTAGCGGGGATTTCACAGATACGCAGTATTTT.

The chain carries TRBV21-1 and TRBJ2-3; the D call in the table, TRBD2, was not verified against the DNA. TRBV21-1 is a known pseudogene. There are 17 residues in the CDR3. Here the CDR3 reads CASSKVAGVRSTDTQYF. DNA of the CDR3: TGTGCCAGCAGCAAAGTGGCGGGGGTGAGAAGCACAGATACGCAGTATTTT.

The chain combines TRBV12-3 or TRBV12-4 with TRBJ1-1; no definite D call. The CDR3 extends over 11 amino acids. Trimming shortened V by 6 bases and J by 11 bases, and 13 bases separated the two germline ends. CDR3 loop: CASSPGSRAFF. DNA for the CDR3: TGTGCCAGCAGCCCTGGTTCGCGCGCTTTCTTT.

This clone has only one observation. This chain links TRBV6-5 with TRBJ2-3; TRBD1 agrees at 11 bases. CDR3 length: 14 amino acids. Trimming at V came to 8 bases and at J to 1 base, leaving 2 bases not matched to a gene. CDR1 is MNHEY, CDR2 SVGAGI, per germline. The CDR3 protein is CASPDRGRTDTQYF. CDR3 DNA sequence: TGTGCCAGCCCGGACAGGGGGCGCACAGATACGCAGTATTTT.

The rearrangement uses TRBV3-1 (or the pseudogene TRBV3-2) and TRBJ2-2; D is uncertain. V lost 5 bases and J lost 4, with 8 bases in between. The germline V gene encodes CDR1 LGHDT and CDR2 YNNKEL (reference sequence). This CDR3 contains 13 residues. The CDR3 loop reads CASSDEATGELFF. As DNA, the CDR3 is TGTGCCAGCAGCGATGAAGCCACCGGGGAGCTGTTTTTT.

This clone appeared a few times. The chain uses TRBV2 and TRBJ2-1, with 14 nucleotides matching TRBD2. The length of the CDR3 is 15 residues. V dropped 7 bases and J dropped 8; count of bases not matched to a gene: 7. Germline-derived CDR1 and CDR2 are SNHLY and FYNNEI. The CDR3 nucleotides are TGTGCCAGCACTAGGACTAGCGGGGGGCGCGATGAGCAGTTCTTC. This gives the protein CASTRTSGGRDEQFF.

Comments on this clone: One end of the junction fails to match germline, which may point to a read error. The V call is TRBV7-7, the J call TRBJ2-7; TRBD1 might be the D (6 bases). The CDR3 has 13 residues. CDR1 and CDR2 (germline): SSHAT, FNYEAQ (reference sequence). The chain's CDR3 is CASSSGHGYEQYF. DNA for the CDR3: TGTGCTAGCAGCTCGGGACATGGGTACGAGCAGTACTTC.

This CDR3 is CASSLGTVYEQYF. DNA for the CDR3: TGTGCCAGCAGTTTGGGGACAGTCTACGAGCAGTACTTC. The chain recombines TRBV6-5 with TRBJ2-7; 7 bases align to TRBD1. After removal of 4 bases from V and 3 bases from J, the junction contained 3 bases not matched to a gene. CDR1 and CDR2 from the germline V gene are MNHEY and SVGAGI. The CDR3 is 13 amino acids.

V and J are TRBV12-3 or TRBV12-4 and TRBJ1-2; 8 nucleotides line up with TRBD1. With V trimmed by 7 bases and J by 5 bases, 6 bases remained unmatched. This CDR3 region has 13 residues. This CDR3 reads CASKDNRGYGYTF. The CDR3 nucleotides are TGTGCCAGCAAAGACAACAGGGGGTATGGCTACACCTTC.

The CDR3 here is CAWGTSGGQHYNEQFF. The CDR3 DNA is TGTGCCTGGGGAACTAGCGGGGGGCAACACTACAATGAGCAGTTCTTC. This chain links TRBV30 with TRBJ2-1, with 12 positions matching TRBD2. CDR1 and CDR2 from the germline V gene are GTSNPN and SVGIG (reference sequence). The CDR3 sequence is 16 residues long. Trimming removed 5 bases from V and 3 bases from J; junction bases left unmatched: 8.

The rearrangement uses TRBV19 and TRBJ1-2, with 7 bases identical to TRBD1. Germline lookup yields CDR1 LNHDA and CDR2 SQIVND (reference sequence). The CDR3 is made up of 13 amino acids. With V trimmed by 1 base and J by 8 bases, 4 bases remained unmatched. The CDR3 protein is CASSIGDRDGYTF. The CDR3 DNA sequence: TGTGCCAGTAGTATAGGTGACAGGGACGGCTACACCTTC.

At least ten counts were recorded for this clone. V and J are TRBV11-2 and TRBJ1-2, with TRBD1 matching 8 bases. Germline CDR1 reads SGHAT; CDR2 reads FQNNGV. J gave up 4 bases and V 5 bases, and 6 bases lay outside the gene matches. This CDR3 contains 14 residues. The CDR3 nucleotides are TGTGCCAGCAGCCCCGGACAGGGAAGCTATGGCTACACCTTC. Protein sequence: CASSPGQGSYGYTF.

In DNA form, the CDR3 reads TGCGCCAGCAGCTTGGTGTCGACCGGGGAGCTGTTTTTT. Amino acid sequence: CASSLVSTGELFF. V and J are TRBV5-1 and TRBJ2-2; the D is unclear. Germline loops: CDR1 SGHRS, CDR2 YFSETQ. V shed 0 bases and J shed 5 bases, with 5 bases lying between them. The CDR3 runs to 13 residues. The full variable domain, rest sourced from reference TRBV5-1 and TRBJ2-2, is KAGVTQTPRYLIKTRGQQVTLSCSPISGHRSVSWYQQTPGQGLQFLFEYFSETQRNKGNFPGRFSGRQFSNSRSEMNVSTLELGDSALYLCASSLVSTGELFFGEGSRLTVL.

As DNA, the CDR3 is TGTGCCAGCCTTGGGAAGAAGTGGTTTTACGAGCAGTACTTC. Translating gives CASLGKKWFYEQYF. The V and J genes are TRBV28 and TRBJ2-7; D gene ambiguous. This CDR3 is built from 14 residues. V lost 8 bases, J lost 4 bases, and 18 bases lay in between. CDR1 and CDR2 from the germline V gene are MDHEN and SYDVKM.

Only one count was recorded for this clone. The rearrangement joins TRBV25-1 to TRBJ2-5, with D possibly being TRBD1 or TRBD2 (5 bases each). V gave up 1 base and J gave up 5 bases, with 14 bases separating them. From germline, CDR1 is MGHDK and CDR2 SYGVNS. The CDR3 is made up of 15 amino acids. The CDR3 sequence is CASSELLGVAETQYF. Written as DNA, the CDR3 is TGTGCCAGCAGTGAATTGTTGGGGGTTGCGGAGACCCAGTACTTC.

Concerning this clone: This sample includes further DNA sequences coding for the same CDR3. The chain recombines TRBV5-1 with TRBJ1-1; D remains unclear. The V gene's germline CDR1 is SGHRS and CDR2 YFSETQ. The CDR3 sequence is 13 residues long. V lost 0 bases and J 2 bases, leaving 5 bases between the germline ends. CDR3 amino acids: CASSLDRNTEAFF. CDR3 nucleotide sequence: TGCGCCAGCAGCTTGGATAGAAACACTGAAGCTTTCTTT.

This clone was observed once. The chain is built from TRBV5-6 and TRBJ2-7; D tentatively fits TRBD1 or TRBD2 (5 bases each). This CDR3 comprises 13 residues. V lost 1 base and J 7 bases, leaving 12 bases between the germline ends. Germline-derived CDR1 and CDR2 are SGHDT and YYEEEE. The CDR3 DNA sequence: TGTGCCAGCAGCTTGCCAGGGTCGGGGGAGCAGTACTTC. Its translation is CASSLPGSGEQYF.

The table lists this clone with a few counts. The V call is TRBV5-1, the J call TRBJ2-6; D is possibly TRBD1 (5 bases). This CDR3 contains 18 residues. Trimming cost V 4 bases and J 2 bases, with 19 bases left between them. Germline V gene lookup returns CDR1 SGHRS and CDR2 YFSETQ. The CDR3: CASSQGQVSFPGANVLTF. CDR3 DNA sequence: TGCGCCAGCAGCCAAGGACAAGTTAGTTTTCCTGGGGCCAACGTCCTGACTTTC.

This chain connects TRBV10-3 to TRBJ1-2; D might be TRBD1 (5 bases). Germline lookup yields CDR1 ENHRY and CDR2 SYGVKD. V lost 5 bases and J 0 bases, leaving 16 bases between the germline ends. The CDR3 loop spans 16 amino acids. Here the CDR3 DNA reads TGTGCCATCAGTTACTCTGACAGTGGCTCTAACTATGGCTACACCTTC. This codes for CAISYSDSGSNYGYTF.

This chain links TRBV5-6 with TRBJ1-6, with D uncertain. V lost 1 base and J lost 0, with 5 bases in between. CDR1 is SGHDT and CDR2 is YYEEEE in the germline V gene. This CDR3 region has 15 residues. The CDR3 DNA is TGTGCCAGCAGCTTGAAAGGCTCCTATAATTCACCCCTCCACTTT. Its translation: CASSLKGSYNSPLHF.

The genes are TRBV5-4 and TRBJ2-5, with 7 bases that match TRBD1. Losses at the gene ends were 8 bases for V and 4 bases for J; bases not matched to a gene: 14. The germline gives CDR1 SGHNT, CDR2 YYREEE (reference sequence). This CDR3 is built from 15 residues. The CDR3 DNA follows: TGTGCCAGTAGGGACCAGGGGGTGAGCCGAGAGACCCAGTACTTC. It is translated as CASRDQGVSRETQYF.

This clone was observed a single time. The rearrangement uses TRBV5-1 and TRBJ2-1, with D perhaps TRBD1 or TRBD2 (5 bases each). This CDR3 region has 14 residues. The V end was cut by 6 bases, the J end by 2 bases, with 12 bases between. CDR1 is SGHRS and CDR2 is YFSETQ in the germline V gene. The CDR3: CASNEGSTYNEQFF. The CDR3 bases are TGCGCCAGCAACGAGGGGTCAACCTACAATGAGCAGTTCTTC.